This TCR beta chain originates from a study of CXCR3-negative and CXCR3-positive naive CD8 T cells. In the case of this clonotype: Its cognate antigen is unknown.

The CDR3 spans 16 residues. CDR1 and CDR2 from the germline V gene are LGHDT and YNNKEL (reference sequence). Study-wide findings and caveats: When CXCR3-positive naive cells were set against CXCR3-negative naive cells, the former had more hydrophobic TRB CDR3s.

Libraries of TRB cDNA were made by 5' RACE and carried UMIs. TCRdb reanalyzed the 5' RACE reads, giving one entry per CDR3 protein sequence and no DNA. The sample has about 70,000 distinct CDR3 sequences, and its top ten clones hold about 0.71%. The sample comprised naive CXCR3+ CD8+ T cells from blood. Subset indicated: CD45RO-CCR7+CD27+CD95- naive CD8+ T cells expressing CXCR3 (TNR3+). The receptor comes from a human donor in good health. Some clones in this sample may be carry-over from other donors' samples. The rearrangement joins TRBV3-1 to TRBJ2-7; as DNA is missing, the TRBD2 call by TCRdb cannot be tested. The CDR3 here is CASSQDRPSGRYEQYF.